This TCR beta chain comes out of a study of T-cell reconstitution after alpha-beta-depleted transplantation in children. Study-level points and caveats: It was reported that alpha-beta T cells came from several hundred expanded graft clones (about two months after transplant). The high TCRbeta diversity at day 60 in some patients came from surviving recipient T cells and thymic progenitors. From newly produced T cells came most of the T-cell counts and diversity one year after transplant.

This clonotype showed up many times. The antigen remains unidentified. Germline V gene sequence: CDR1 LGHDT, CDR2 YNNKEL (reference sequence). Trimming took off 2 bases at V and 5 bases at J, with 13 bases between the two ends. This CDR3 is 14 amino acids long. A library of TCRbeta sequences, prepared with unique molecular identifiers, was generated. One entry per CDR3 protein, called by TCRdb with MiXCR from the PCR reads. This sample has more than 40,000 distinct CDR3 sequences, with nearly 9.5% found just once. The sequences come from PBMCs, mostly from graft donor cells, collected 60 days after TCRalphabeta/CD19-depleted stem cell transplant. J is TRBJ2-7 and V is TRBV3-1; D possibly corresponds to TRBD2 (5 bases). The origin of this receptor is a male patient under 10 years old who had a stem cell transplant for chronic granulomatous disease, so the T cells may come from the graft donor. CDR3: CASSQTGTLHEQYF. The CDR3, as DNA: TGTGCCAGCAGCCAAACGGGAACTCTCCACGAGCAGTACTTC.